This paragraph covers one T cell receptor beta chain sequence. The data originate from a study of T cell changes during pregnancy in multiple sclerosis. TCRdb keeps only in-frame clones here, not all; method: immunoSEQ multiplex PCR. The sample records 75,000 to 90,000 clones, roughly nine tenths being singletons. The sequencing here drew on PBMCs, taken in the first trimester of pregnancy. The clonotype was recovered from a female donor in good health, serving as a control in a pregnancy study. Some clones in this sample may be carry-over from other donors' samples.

CDR3 nucleotides: TGCGCCAGCAGCCACCCGCCGGGGGGTTTAACTGAAGCTTTCTTT. This encodes CASSHPPGGLTEAFF. The chain uses TRBV4-1 and TRBJ1-1; perhaps TRBD1 as D (5 bases). Trimming stripped 3 bases from V and 5 bases from J, with 16 bases between. This CDR3 comprises 15 residues. Germline V CDR1 and CDR2: MGHRA, YSYEKL.